This T cell receptor (beta chain) was captured by sequencing in a study of blood T cell repertoires in COVID-19. Study context: Some COVID-19 samples were acute and others convalescent; all came from the United States, Italy and Spain. T cells, B-cell-depleted T cells, or PBMCs provided the cDNA or gDNA that served as material.

The V segment lost 3 bases and the J segment 4 bases; nucleotides outside the gene matches: 3. This CDR3 comprises 14 residues. Germline CDR1 is PRHDT and CDR2 is FYEKMQ (reference sequence). Original processing methods: Estimation of nucleated cell counts relied on the amplification of reference gene primers. TCRdb's copy holds only in-frame clones and misses some; the assay was immunoSEQ multiplex PCR. D and trimming were read from the DNA, whereas the V and J calls and clone size are those reported in that table. In the table there are 300,000 or so clones, 88% of which are singletons. The sequencing input was peripheral blood. The chain is built from TRBV13 and TRBJ2-7; 10 bases map to TRBD1. This clonotype was sampled from a woman aged 30 to 39 who had recovered from COVID-19. CDR3 sequence: CASSFRDRGYEQYF. Written as DNA, the CDR3 is TGTGCCAGCAGCTTCCGGGACAGGGGTTACGAGCAGTACTTC.